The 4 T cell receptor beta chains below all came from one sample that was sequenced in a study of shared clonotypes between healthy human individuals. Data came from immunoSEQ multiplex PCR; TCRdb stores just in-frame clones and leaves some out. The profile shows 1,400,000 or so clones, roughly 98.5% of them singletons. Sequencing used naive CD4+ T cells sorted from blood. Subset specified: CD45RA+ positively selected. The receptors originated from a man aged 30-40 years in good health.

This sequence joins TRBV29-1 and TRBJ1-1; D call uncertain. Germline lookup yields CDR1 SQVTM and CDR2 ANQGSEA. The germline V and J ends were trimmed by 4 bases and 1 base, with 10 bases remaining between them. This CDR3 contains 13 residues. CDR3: CSVAWQTNTEAFF. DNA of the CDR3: TGCAGCGTTGCGTGGCAGACGAACACTGAAGCTTTCTTT.

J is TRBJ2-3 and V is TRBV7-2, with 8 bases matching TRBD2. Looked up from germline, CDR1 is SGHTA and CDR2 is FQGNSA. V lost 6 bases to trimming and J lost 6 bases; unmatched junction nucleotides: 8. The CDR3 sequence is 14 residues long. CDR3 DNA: TGTGCCAGCAGTTTTAGCGGGGCTGGGGATACGCAGTATTTT. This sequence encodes CASSFSGAGDTQYF.

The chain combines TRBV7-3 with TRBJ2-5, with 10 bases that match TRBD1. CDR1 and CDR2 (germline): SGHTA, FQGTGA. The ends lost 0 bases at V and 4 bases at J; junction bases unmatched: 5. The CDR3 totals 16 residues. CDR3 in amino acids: CASSLTGQGGSETQYF. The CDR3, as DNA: TGTGCCAGCAGCTTAACCGGACAGGGGGGATCAGAGACCCAGTACTTC.

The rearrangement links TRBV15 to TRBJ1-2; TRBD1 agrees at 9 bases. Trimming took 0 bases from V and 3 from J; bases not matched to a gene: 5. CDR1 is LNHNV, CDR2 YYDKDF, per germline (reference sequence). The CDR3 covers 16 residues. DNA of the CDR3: TGTGCCACCAGCAGAGATTTAACAGGGGGCGACTATGGCTACACCTTC. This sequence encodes CATSRDLTGGDYGYTF.